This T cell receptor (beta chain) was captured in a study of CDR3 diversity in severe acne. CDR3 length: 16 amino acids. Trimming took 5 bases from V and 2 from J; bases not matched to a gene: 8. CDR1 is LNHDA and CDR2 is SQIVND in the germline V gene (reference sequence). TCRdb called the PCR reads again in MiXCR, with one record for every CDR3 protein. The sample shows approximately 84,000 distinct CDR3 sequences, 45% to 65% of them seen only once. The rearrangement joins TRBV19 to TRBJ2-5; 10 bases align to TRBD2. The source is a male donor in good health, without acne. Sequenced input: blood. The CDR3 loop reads CASSHITSGTQETQYF. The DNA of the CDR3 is TGTGCCAGTAGTCACATTACTAGCGGGACACAAGAGACCCAGTACTTC.